This T cell receptor beta chain was obtained from a study of shared clonotypes between healthy human individuals. Repertoires were generated with immunoSEQ multiplex PCR, while TCRdb's copy carries only in-frame clones and drops some. Here the sample spans over a million clones, 95% to 99% being singletons. V was trimmed by 0 bases and J by 5 bases, leaving 11 bases between them. Germline CDR1 reads SGHVS; CDR2 reads FQNEAQ. This CDR3 spans 15 amino acids. The sequence derives from a man aged 30-40 years in good health. The sequenced sample consisted of naive CD4+ T cells sorted from blood. Specified subset: CD45RA+ positively selected. The chain recombines TRBV7-8 with TRBJ2-1, with D possibly TRBD2 on 5 matching bases. DNA for the CDR3: TGTGCCAGCAGCTTAGCGGGAGTGCCGGACAATGAGCAGTTCTTC. Protein: CASSLAGVPDNEQFF.